The 20 T cell receptor beta chains given below trace back to one sample, sequenced in a study of OX40 agonist ivuxolimab in advanced cancers. Using immunoSEQ multiplex PCR, the repertoire was profiled, and TCRdb retains in-frame clones only, with some absent. The sample shows around 67,000 clones, approximately 84% of them seen only once. The input for sequencing was CD4+ or CD8+ T cells sorted from blood, taken in a trial of the OX40 agonist ivuxolimab. Receptor source: an adult with an advanced solid tumor such as melanoma, head and neck, liver or kidney cancer.

This clone was found once. J is TRBJ1-1 and V is TRBV30, with unresolved D. V gave up 4 bases and J gave up 1 base, with 13 bases separating them. This CDR3 region has 14 residues. Per the germline V gene, CDR1 is GTSNPN and CDR2 is SVGIG (reference sequence). The CDR3 DNA sequence: TGTGCCTGGAAAAACGGACGGTCGAACACTGAAGCTTTCTTT. Translated, it gives CAWKNGRSNTEAFF.

This chain links TRBV27 with TRBJ1-6; D is undetermined. CDR1 is MNHEY and CDR2 is SMNVEV in the germline V gene (reference sequence). V gave up 3 bases and J gave up 7 bases, with 16 bases separating them. This CDR3 has 16 amino acids. The DNA of the CDR3 is TGTGCCAGCAGTTTTTATTCGGACCCATACAATTCACCCCTCCACTTT. It yields the protein CASSFYSDPYNSPLHF.

The rearrangement links TRBV5-6 to TRBJ1-2; D perhaps matches TRBD1 (6 bases). The germline V and J ends were trimmed by 2 bases and 2 bases, with 10 bases remaining between them. CDR1 is SGHDT, CDR2 YYEEEE, per germline. The CDR3 covers 14 residues. The CDR3: CASSLVGQNYGYTF. In DNA form, the CDR3 reads TGTGCCAGCAGCTTAGTAGGACAGAACTATGGCTACACCTTC.

The chain uses TRBV5-1 and TRBJ2-5; D perhaps matches TRBD1 (6 bases). V lost 4 bases, J lost 5 bases, and 15 bases lay in between. This CDR3 has 14 amino acids. CDR1 SGHRS and CDR2 YFSETQ come from the germline V gene. The CDR3 nucleotides are TGCGCCAGCAGCCTCCAGGGGACCGAGGAGACCCAGTACTTC. Protein product: CASSLQGTEETQYF. Together with reference TRBV5-1 and TRBJ2-5, the CDR3 gives the full variable domain: KAGVTQTPRYLIKTRGQQVTLSCSPISGHRSVSWYQQTPGQGLQFLFEYFSETQRNKGNFPGRFSGRQFSNSRSEMNVSTLELGDSALYLCASSLQGTEETQYFGPGTRLLVL.

The chain combines TRBV7-2 with TRBJ2-2; TRBD1 or TRBD2 may be the D gene (5 bases each). Germline V gives CDR1 SGHTA, CDR2 FQGNSA. With 4 bases removed from V and 5 bases from J, the gap between germline ends came to 20 bases. The CDR3 has 17 amino acids. CDR3 protein: CASSSHRDRVRTGELFF. For the CDR3, the DNA is TGTGCCAGCAGCTCCCACCGGGACCGTGTGAGGACCGGGGAGCTGTTTTTT.

This chain joins TRBV18 and TRBJ2-2, with D perhaps TRBD2 (5 bases). The CDR3 loop spans 14 amino acids. V was cut by 3 bases and J by 0 bases, with 5 bases left in between. Germline V gene sequence: CDR1 KGHSH, CDR2 LQKENI. The CDR3 nucleotides are TGTGCCAGCTCACCTAGCGCGAACACCGGGGAGCTGTTTTTT. Residues: CASSPSANTGELFF.

This clone was recorded only once. The V gene is TRBV2, the J gene TRBJ2-1; a weak D match, TRBD1 (6 bases). Germline V lookup: CDR1 SNHLY, CDR2 FYNNEI. The CDR3 sequence is 15 residues long. V lost 3 bases to trimming and J lost 2 bases, with 11 bases between them. The CDR3 protein is CASSDQGGPYNEQFF. The DNA of the CDR3 is TGTGCCAGCAGTGACCAAGGGGGTCCCTACAATGAGCAGTTCTTC.

The rearrangement uses TRBV7-2 and TRBJ1-3; 9 bases are shared with TRBD1. CDR3 length equals 15 residues. Trimming at V came to 6 bases and at J to 4 bases, leaving 7 bases not matched to a gene. The germline CDR1 and CDR2 sequences are SGHTA and FQGNSA. The CDR3 region has the DNA TGTGCCAGCAGTTTTGGGACAGGGAAAGGAAACACCATATATTTT. It yields the protein CASSFGTGKGNTIYF.

This chain joins TRBV30 and TRBJ2-7, with D hard to call. Trimming took 0 bases from V and 3 from J, leaving 12 bases between them. The CDR3 has 14 residues. CDR1 is GTSNPN and CDR2 is SVGIG in the germline V gene (reference sequence). The CDR3 DNA is TGTGCCTGGAGTGTACACCGCCTAGGCTACGAGCAGTACTTC. This sequence encodes CAWSVHRLGYEQYF. Full variable domain (rest looked up from reference TRBV30 and TRBJ2-7): SQTIHQWPATLVQPVGSPLSLECTVEGTSNPNLYWYRQAAGRGLQLLFYSVGIGQISSEVPQNLSASRPQDRQFILSSKKLLLSDSGFYLCAWSVHRLGYEQYFGPGTRLTVT.

The rearrangement joins TRBV6-5 to TRBJ1-2; 9 bases map to TRBD1. The germline gives CDR1 MNHEY, CDR2 SVGAGI. Germline trimming cut 2 bases from V and 4 bases from J; bases unmatched to any gene: 5. The length of the CDR3 is 15 residues. The CDR3 DNA sequence: TGTGCCAGCAGTTACGAGGGACAGGGCATCTATGGCTACACCTTC. Protein product: CASSYEGQGIYGYTF.

The chain joins TRBV7-8 to TRBJ2-7; no clear D gene. V lost 6 bases, J lost 2 bases, and 11 bases lay in between. The V gene's germline CDR1 is SGHVS and CDR2 FQNEAQ. There are 13 residues in the CDR3. CDR3 sequence (DNA): TGTGCCAGCAGTGTCACAGTAACCTACGAGCAGTACTTC. It is translated as CASSVTVTYEQYF.

Comment on this clone: The sample has other DNA sequences that encode this CDR3 too. V and J are TRBV18 and TRBJ1-1; no reliable D call. The CDR3 covers 14 residues. The germline gives CDR1 KGHSH, CDR2 LQKENI. Trimming pared 2 bases from V and 5 bases from J, leaving 12 bases between. CDR3: CASSPAQRGTEAFF. CDR3 DNA sequence: TGTGCCAGCTCACCAGCCCAGCGGGGAACTGAAGCTTTCTTT.

V and J are TRBV7-2 and TRBJ1-2; D remains ambiguous. Germline V lookup: CDR1 SGHTA, CDR2 FQGNSA. V lost 5 bases and J 5 bases, leaving 18 bases between the germline ends. This CDR3 region has 15 residues. The CDR3 sequence: CASSPSGPPGYGYTF. CDR3 DNA sequence: TGTGCCAGCAGCCCCTCCGGACCTCCGGGTTATGGCTACACCTTC.

The chain carries TRBV18 and TRBJ2-2; the D is unclear. Germline V lookup: CDR1 KGHSH, CDR2 LQKENI. V was clipped by 0 bases and J by 4 bases, with 6 bases between them. CDR3 length equals 14 residues. CDR3 amino acids: CASSPPSSTGELFF. CDR3 DNA: TGTGCCAGCTCACCACCGAGCTCCACCGGGGAGCTGTTTTTT.

In this sample, this clone turned up once. This sequence joins TRBV7-2 and TRBJ1-6, with a weak D call TRBD1 (6 bases). The CDR3 is made up of 16 amino acids. Germline V gene data show CDR1 as SGHTA and CDR2 as FQGNSA. Between the trimmed V and J ends, which lost 8 bases and 10 bases, there was a span of 24 bases. The CDR3 region has the DNA TGTGCCAGCCACGTCAGCAGGGGCTCACAGGACTCACCCCTCCACTTT. Amino acid sequence: CASHVSRGSQDSPLHF. The full variable domain, its missing parts supplied by reference TRBV7-2 and TRBJ1-6, is GAGVSQSPSNKVTEKGKDVELRCDPISGHTALYWYRQSLGQGLEFLIYFQGNSAPDKSGLPSDRFSAERTGGSVSTLTIQRTQQEDSAVYLCASHVSRGSQDSPLHFGNGTRLTVT.

The chain joins TRBV18 to TRBJ1-5; D is undetermined. Trimming cost V 1 base and J 5 bases, with 9 bases left between them. Per the germline V gene, CDR1 is KGHSH and CDR2 is LQKENI. The CDR3 loop spans 14 amino acids. The CDR3 DNA is TGTGCCAGCTCACCACAGGGAGGCCATCAGCCCCAGCATTTT. Its protein product is CASSPQGGHQPQHF.

This clone has only a few counts. The genes are TRBV28 and TRBJ1-6; 8 bases fit TRBD1. Germline-derived CDR1 and CDR2 are MDHEN and SYDVKM. The V gene end was trimmed by 5 bases and the J gene end by 9 bases; junction bases not matched to a gene: 6. This CDR3 has 14 amino acids. The CDR3 region has the DNA TGTGCCAGCAGTGACGGACAGGGTACTTCACCCCTCCACTTT. Translated: CASSDGQGTSPLHF.

This CDR3 reads CASSFASTDTQYF. The CDR3, as DNA: TGTGCCAGCAGCTTCGCCAGCACAGATACGCAGTATTTT. The gene calls are TRBV11-2 and TRBJ2-3, with no clear D. Germline V gene lookup returns CDR1 SGHAT and CDR2 FQNNGV. This CDR3 comprises 13 residues. Trimming stripped 3 bases from V and 0 bases from J, with 4 bases between.

The chain has TRBV28 and TRBJ1-2, with 7 positions matching TRBD1. The CDR3 has 15 residues. Per the germline V gene, CDR1 is MDHEN and CDR2 is SYDVKM. The V segment lost 4 bases and the J segment 5 bases; nucleotides outside the gene matches: 10. The DNA of the CDR3 is TGTGCCAGCAGTTCCGGGGTAGGGGGCGGTTATGGCTACACCTTC. It is translated as CASSSGVGGGYGYTF.

The chain has TRBV7-6 and TRBJ2-1, with 9 positions matching TRBD2. The CDR3 extends over 12 amino acids. CDR1 SGHVS and CDR2 FNYEAQ come from the germline V gene. J was trimmed by 9 bases and V by 5 bases; bases with no gene match: 2. The CDR3 nucleotides are TGTGCCAGCAGCATTAGCGGGAGTGAGCAGTTCTTC. Translating gives CASSISGSEQFF. The entire variable domain, with the rest obtained from reference TRBV7-6 and TRBJ2-1, is as follows: GAGVSQSPRYKVTKRGQDVALRCDPISGHVSLYWYRQALGQGPEFLTYFNYEAQQDKSGLPNDRFSAERPEGSISTLTIQRTEQRDSAMYRCASSISGSEQFFGPGTRLTVL.